The 25 T cell receptor beta chains below come from one sample, sequenced in a study of blood T cell repertoires in COVID-19 (dated by TCRdb to about 2020). Library preparation used the immunoSEQ multiplex PCR assay. TCRdb mirrors the immuneACCESS table, restricted to in-frame sequences. Some clones are absent from its copies; in checked studies, under half trace to an unresolved V gene, and the reason for the others is unknown. This sample has about 160,000 clones in its table, and approximately 85% of those were observed once. 8% to 8.5% of the sample goes to the ten largest clones. Specimen: peripheral blood. These receptor sequences come from an older woman with COVID-19, enrolled during active disease.

The gene calls are TRBV28 and TRBJ2-7, with D possibly matching TRBD1 (5 bases). Germline assignment: CDR1 MDHEN and CDR2 SYDVKM. The CDR3 runs to 15 residues. Trimming removed 6 bases from V and 0 bases from J, with 15 bases in between. CDR3 in DNA: TGTGCCAGCAGCCAGGGCCCTCCAAGCTCCTACGAGCAGTACTTC. Its translation: CASSQGPPSSYEQYF.

J is TRBJ2-5 and V is TRBV5-1; D is perhaps TRBD2 (6 bases). The CDR3 consists of 15 residues. Trimming removed 0 bases from V and 1 base from J, with 10 bases in between. Germline assignment: CDR1 SGHRS and CDR2 YFSETQ. Here the CDR3 DNA reads TGCGCCAGCAGCTTGGGAGCGGGCCGCCAAGAGACCCAGTACTTC. Translation: CASSLGAGRQETQYF.

CDR3 amino acids: CASSTRFEAAYEQYF. CDR3 nucleotides: TGTGCCAGTAGTACCCGCTTCGAGGCGGCCTACGAGCAGTACTTC. The chain is built from TRBV19 and TRBJ2-7; D remains ambiguous. The CDR3 covers 15 residues. Trimming stripped 4 bases from V and 2 bases from J, with 15 bases between. Germline loops: CDR1 LNHDA, CDR2 SQIVND (reference sequence).

The V and J genes are TRBV4-3 and TRBJ2-1; a possible D gene is TRBD2 (5 bases). This CDR3 has 20 residues. CDR1 is LGHNA, CDR2 YSLEER, per germline. Deletions cut 3 bases from V and 8 bases from J, with 32 bases between. The CDR3 sequence: CASSQSLSGHVLIEGDEQFF. The CDR3 coding sequence is TGCGCCAGCAGCCAGTCGCTCAGCGGCCACGTTTTGATCGAGGGCGATGAGCAGTTCTTC.

This clone was recorded a few times. The chain is built from TRBV2 and TRBJ2-1; the match to TRBD2 covers 14 bases. V lost 8 bases to trimming and J lost 3 bases; unmatched junction nucleotides: 6. CDR1 and CDR2 (germline): SNHLY, FYNNEI. This CDR3 has 16 residues. The chain's CDR3 is CASPTSGGDFYNEQFF. The CDR3 DNA is TGTGCCAGCCCGACTAGCGGGGGGGATTTCTACAATGAGCAGTTCTTC.

The V and J genes are TRBV30 and TRBJ1-1; D perhaps matches TRBD1 (5 bases). V was shortened by 5 bases and J by 4 bases, with 8 bases between the two germline ends. Germline CDR1 reads GTSNPN; CDR2 reads SVGIG (reference sequence). The CDR3 totals 11 residues. The CDR3 is CAWLRVTEAFF. In nucleotides, the CDR3 is TGTGCCTGGCTCAGGGTCACTGAAGCTTTCTTT.

This chain uses TRBV7-3 with TRBJ1-5, with D possibly matching TRBD1 (5 bases). The ends were cut back, 1 base at V and 0 bases at J, with 13 bases in the middle. The CDR3 length is 17 residues. The germline V gene encodes CDR1 SGHTA and CDR2 FQGTGA. Here the CDR3 reads CASSLIAGDYSNQPQHF. The CDR3 DNA reads TGTGCCAGCAGCTTAATAGCGGGGGACTATAGCAATCAGCCCCAGCATTTT.

This clone has just one count. A much larger clone differs by one base, so this may be a read error. V usage is TRBV5-4 and J usage is TRBJ1-2, with 8 bases lining up with TRBD1. V shed 3 bases and J 4 bases; nucleotides not matched to a gene: 2. The CDR3 consists of 13 residues. Germline CDR1 and CDR2: SGHNT and YYREEE (reference sequence). The CDR3 coding sequence is TGTGCCAGCAGCTGGACAGGGAGCTATGGCTACACCTTC. It encodes CASSWTGSYGYTF.

The V call is TRBV27, the J call TRBJ2-7; 14 nucleotides align to TRBD2. The CDR3 has 17 amino acids. Trimming removed 4 bases from V and 4 bases from J; junction bases left unmatched: 9. Germline V gene sequence: CDR1 MNHEY, CDR2 SMNVEV (reference sequence). CDR3 loop: CASSSPGLAGVSYEQYF. The CDR3 DNA sequence: TGTGCCAGCAGTTCACCGGGACTAGCGGGAGTTTCATACGAGCAGTACTTC.

The gene calls are TRBV5-1 and TRBJ2-7; 7 bases agree with TRBD2. CDR1 SGHRS and CDR2 YFSETQ come from the germline V gene. The CDR3 runs to 14 residues. The V and J ends lost 0 bases and 1 base, in that order; junction bases with no gene match: 1. The CDR3 nucleotides are TGCGCCAGCAGCTTGGGAGCGGGATCCTACGAGCAGTACTTC. Protein: CASSLGAGSYEQYF.

This chain uses TRBV5-4 with TRBJ2-6; 7 bases are shared with TRBD1. V was clipped by 0 bases and J by 0 bases; unmatched bases: 6. In germline, CDR1 is SGHNT, CDR2 YYREEE (reference sequence). The CDR3 contains 18 residues. The CDR3 region is CASSLEGGISSGANVLTF. The CDR3 DNA sequence: TGTGCCAGCAGCTTGGAAGGGGGCATAAGCTCTGGGGCCAACGTCCTGACTTTC.

This chain joins TRBV6-6 and TRBJ1-6; 8 bases map to TRBD1. Germline trimming cut 4 bases from V and 6 bases from J; bases unmatched to any gene: 5. The CDR3 loop spans 15 amino acids. The germline gives CDR1 MNHNY, CDR2 SVGAGI (reference sequence). This CDR3 is CASSFAQGANSPLHF. The CDR3 DNA reads TGTGCCAGCAGTTTCGCCCAGGGGGCTAATTCACCCCTCCACTTT.

V and J are TRBV4-1 and TRBJ1-6, with D possibly being TRBD1 (6 bases). The CDR3 runs to 16 residues. Between the trimmed V and J ends, which lost 6 bases and 9 bases, there was a span of 21 bases. The germline gives CDR1 MGHRA, CDR2 YSYEKL. CDR3 nucleotide sequence: TGCGCCAGCAGGTTAGAAGCGGAGGTCAGGGGTTCACCCCTCCACTTT. It is translated as CASRLEAEVRGSPLHF.

The gene calls are TRBV3-1 (or the pseudogene TRBV3-2) and TRBJ1-5; D may be TRBD1 (6 bases). The V gene's germline CDR1 is LGHDT and CDR2 YNNKEL (reference sequence). V was shortened by 2 bases and J by 2 bases, with 16 bases between the two germline ends. CDR3 length: 17 residues. CDR3 DNA sequence: TGTGCCAGCAGCCAAAGCGGCTGGGGACATGGCAATCAGCCCCAGCATTTT. This codes for CASSQSGWGHGNQPQHF.

The chain carries TRBV5-1 and TRBJ1-2; no clear D gene. Germline CDR1 reads SGHRS; CDR2 reads YFSETQ. The CDR3 totals 14 residues. Trimming removed 0 bases from V and 6 bases from J, with 12 bases in between. For the CDR3, the DNA is TGCGCCAGCAGCTTGGCCGTCGGGGAGGATGGCTACACCTTC. Its translation: CASSLAVGEDGYTF. Full variable domain (missing parts from reference TRBV5-1 and TRBJ1-2): KAGVTQTPRYLIKTRGQQVTLSCSPISGHRSVSWYQQTPGQGLQFLFEYFSETQRNKGNFPGRFSGRQFSNSRSEMNVSTLELGDSALYLCASSLAVGEDGYTFGSGTRLTVV.

This clone was counted a single time. The chain carries TRBV28 and TRBJ2-7; no firm D call. There are 14 residues in the CDR3. The V end was cut by 4 bases, the J end by 6 bases, with 16 bases between. Germline loops: CDR1 MDHEN, CDR2 SYDVKM. The chain's CDR3 is CASSSYYATSEQYF. CDR3 nucleotides: TGTGCCAGCAGTTCATACTACGCCACCTCCGAGCAGTACTTC. Full variable domain (missing parts from reference TRBV28 and TRBJ2-7): DVKVTQSSRYLVKRTGEKVFLECVQDMDHENMFWYRQDPGLGLRLIYFSYDVKMKEKGDIPEGYSVSREKKERFSLILESASTNQTSMYLCASSSYYATSEQYFGPGTRLTVT.

This chain joins TRBV7-8 and TRBJ2-1; TRBD1 agrees at 7 bases. Germline V gene data show CDR1 as SGHVS and CDR2 as FQNEAQ. Trimming at V came to 5 bases and at J to 1 base, leaving 8 bases not matched to a gene. This CDR3 has 16 residues. The CDR3 nucleotides read TGTGCCAGCAGCCCTAGGGTCAGGGGGTCCTACAATGAGCAGTTCTTC. Translation gives CASSPRVRGSYNEQFF.

The chain joins TRBV5-1 to TRBJ1-2; a possible D gene is TRBD1 (5 bases). CDR1 and CDR2 from the germline V gene are SGHRS and YFSETQ. Trimming shortened V by 5 bases and J by 3 bases, and 11 bases separated the two germline ends. This CDR3 is built from 13 residues. DNA of the CDR3: TGCGCCAGCAGTTCTGTGACAGACTATGGCTACACCTTC. It codes for CASSSVTDYGYTF.

The chain has TRBV6-6 and TRBJ2-1, with D possibly matching TRBD2 (7 bases). Between the trimmed V and J ends, which lost 5 bases and 7 bases, there was a span of 12 bases. The CDR3 loop spans 13 amino acids. Germline V gives CDR1 MNHNY, CDR2 SVGAGI (reference sequence). CDR3 DNA: TGTGCCAGCAGTGTCGGGGGGCCAAATGAGCAGTTCTTC. This sequence encodes CASSVGGPNEQFF.

The chain uses TRBV6-4 and TRBJ2-2; perhaps TRBD1 as D (6 bases). Per germline, CDR1 MRHNA and CDR2 SNTAGT. There are 14 residues in the CDR3. The V gene lost 3 bases and the J gene lost 6 bases, with 11 bases spanning the gap. CDR3 protein: CASSEQGEAGELFF. CDR3 sequence (DNA): TGTGCCAGCAGTGAACAGGGTGAGGCCGGGGAGCTGTTTTTT.

J is TRBJ1-1 and V is TRBV3-1 (or the pseudogene TRBV3-2); D is uncertain. The length of the CDR3 is 13 residues. V lost 3 bases and J lost 0, with 5 bases in between. CDR1 is LGHDT, CDR2 YNNKEL, per germline (reference sequence). The CDR3, as DNA: TGTGCCAGCAGCCAGGAGGTGAACACTGAAGCTTTCTTT. Amino acid sequence: CASSQEVNTEAFF.

V and J are TRBV7-2 and TRBJ2-2; 11 nucleotides agree with TRBD1. Germline CDR1 is SGHTA and CDR2 is FQGNSA. V was clipped by 5 bases and J by 5 bases; unmatched bases: 4. The CDR3 spans 15 residues. CDR3 sequence reads: CASSLRDRGTGELFF. The CDR3 bases are TGTGCCAGCAGCCTAAGGGACAGGGGGACCGGGGAGCTGTTTTTT.

Notes on this clone: At one boundary the junction diverges from the germline segment, which might be a read error. The chain employs TRBV7-7 and TRBJ2-5, with D perhaps matching TRBD1 (5 bases). From germline, CDR1 is SSHAT and CDR2 FNYEAQ (reference sequence). This CDR3 region has 14 residues. Written as DNA, the CDR3 is TGTGCTAGCAGCTTAGGCCAGGGTCAAGAGACCCAGTACTTC. Translating gives CASSLGQGQETQYF.

The chain links TRBV6-6 to TRBJ2-6; the D gene is possibly TRBD2 (5 bases). Trimming removed 5 bases from V and 2 bases from J, with 10 bases in between. The CDR3 totals 15 residues. CDR1 and CDR2 from the germline V gene are MNHNY and SVGAGI (reference sequence). CDR3 DNA sequence: TGTGCCAGCAGTCGCACTAGGACTGGGGCCAACGTCCTGACTTTC. Translating it yields CASSRTRTGANVLTF.

The genes are TRBV5-1 and TRBJ1-1; the match to TRBD1 covers 12 bases. The CDR3 extends over 17 amino acids. The V gene end was trimmed by 4 bases and the J gene end by 4 bases; junction bases not matched to a gene: 11. In germline, CDR1 is SGHRS, CDR2 YFSETQ. The CDR3 sequence is CASSGGQGARLGTEAFF. The CDR3 region has the DNA TGCGCCAGCAGCGGGGGACAGGGGGCGCGGTTGGGCACTGAAGCTTTCTTT.